This record concerns one T cell receptor (beta chain) sequence. This specimen belongs to a study of Ad26.COV2.S vaccination and SARS-CoV-2 variants. Documented treatment: around 19 received Ad26.COV2.S at low or high dose, single or two shots; a few received placebo; per-sample allocation not given. Sampling took place 63 days after the first vaccine or placebo injection. The length of the CDR3 is 15 residues. Germline V lookup: CDR1 MNHEY, CDR2 SVGAGI. Trimming shortened V by 5 bases and J by 0 bases, and 14 bases separated the two germline ends. Some clones are missing from TCRdb's copy, which holds only in-frame ones; the method was immunoSEQ multiplex PCR. The sample holds about 330,000 clones, about nine tenths seen once.

The rearrangement joins TRBV6-5 to TRBJ2-7, with D possibly called TRBD1 or TRBD2 (6 bases each). This sequence originates from a person between 18 and 59 years old who received the Ad26.COV2.S COVID-19 vaccine or a placebo. The material sequenced was peripheral blood, taken in a trial of Ad26.COV2.S vaccine versus placebo. This CDR3 is CASSTPGGLSYEQYF. The CDR3 DNA is TGTGCCAGCAGTACCCCCGGGGGCCTCTCCTACGAGCAGTACTTC.